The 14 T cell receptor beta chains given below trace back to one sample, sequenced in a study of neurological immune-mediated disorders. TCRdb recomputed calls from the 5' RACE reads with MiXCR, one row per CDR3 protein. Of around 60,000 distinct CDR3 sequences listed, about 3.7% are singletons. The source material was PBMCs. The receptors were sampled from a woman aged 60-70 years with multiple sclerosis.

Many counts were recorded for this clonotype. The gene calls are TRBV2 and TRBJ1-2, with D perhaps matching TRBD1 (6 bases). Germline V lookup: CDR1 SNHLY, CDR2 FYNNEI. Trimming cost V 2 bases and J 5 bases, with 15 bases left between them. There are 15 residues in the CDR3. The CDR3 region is CASSEYQGHAYGYTF. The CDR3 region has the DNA TGTGCCAGCAGTGAATATCAGGGACACGCTTATGGCTACACCTTC.

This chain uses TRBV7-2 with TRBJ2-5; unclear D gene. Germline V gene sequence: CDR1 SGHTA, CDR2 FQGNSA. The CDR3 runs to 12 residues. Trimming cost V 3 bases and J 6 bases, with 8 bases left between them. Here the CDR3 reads CASSLEIKTQYF. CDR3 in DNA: TGTGCCAGCAGCTTGGAGATAAAGACCCAGTACTTC.

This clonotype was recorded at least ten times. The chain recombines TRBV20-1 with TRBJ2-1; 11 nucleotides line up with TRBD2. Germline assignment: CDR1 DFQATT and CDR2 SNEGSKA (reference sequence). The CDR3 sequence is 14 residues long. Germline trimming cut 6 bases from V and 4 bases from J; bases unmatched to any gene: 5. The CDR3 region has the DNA TGCAGTGCCCGACTAGCGGGGTCATACAATGAGCAGTTCTTC. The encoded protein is CSARLAGSYNEQFF.

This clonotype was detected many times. The CDR3 loop reads CASSGLGYDTEAFF. DNA of the CDR3: TGTGCCAGCAGCGGTTTAGGGTATGACACTGAAGCTTTCTTT. The genes are TRBV5-6 and TRBJ1-1; D uncertain. The ends were cut back, 4 bases at V and 3 bases at J, with 13 bases in the middle. CDR3 length: 14 residues. Germline-derived CDR1 and CDR2 are SGHDT and YYEEEE.

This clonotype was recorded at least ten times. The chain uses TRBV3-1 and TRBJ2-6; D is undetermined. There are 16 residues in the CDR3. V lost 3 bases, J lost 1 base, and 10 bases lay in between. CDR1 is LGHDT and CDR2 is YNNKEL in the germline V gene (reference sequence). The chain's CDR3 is CASSQHPNSGANVLTF. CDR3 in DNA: TGTGCCAGCAGCCAGCATCCCAATTCTGGGGCCAACGTCCTGACTTTC.

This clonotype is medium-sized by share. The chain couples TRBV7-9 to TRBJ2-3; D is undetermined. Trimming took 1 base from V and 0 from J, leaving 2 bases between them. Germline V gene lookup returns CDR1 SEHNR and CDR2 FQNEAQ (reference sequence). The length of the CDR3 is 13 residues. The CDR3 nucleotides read TGTGCCAGCAGCTTAGGGAGCACAGATACGCAGTATTTT. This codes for CASSLGSTDTQYF. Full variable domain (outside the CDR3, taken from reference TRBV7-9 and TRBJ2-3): DTGVSQNPRHKITKRGQNVTFRCDPISEHNRLYWYRQTLGQGPEFLTYFQNEAQLEKSRLLSDRFSAERPKGSFSTLEIQRTEQGDSAMYLCASSLGSTDTQYFGPGTRLTVL.

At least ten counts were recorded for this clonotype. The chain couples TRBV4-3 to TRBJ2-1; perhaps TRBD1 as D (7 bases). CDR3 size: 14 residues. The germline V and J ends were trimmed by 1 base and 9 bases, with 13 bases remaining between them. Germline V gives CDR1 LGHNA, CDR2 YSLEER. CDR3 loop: CASSQANRGGEQFF. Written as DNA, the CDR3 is TGCGCCAGCAGCCAAGCTAACAGGGGAGGTGAGCAGTTCTTC.

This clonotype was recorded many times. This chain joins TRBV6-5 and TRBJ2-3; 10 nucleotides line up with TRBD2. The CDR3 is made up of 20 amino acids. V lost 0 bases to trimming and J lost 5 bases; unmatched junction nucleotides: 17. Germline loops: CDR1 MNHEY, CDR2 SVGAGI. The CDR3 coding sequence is TGTGCCAGCAGTTACTCGATGCCCACGAAGGAGCGGGGGGGCGTAGATACGCAGTATTTT. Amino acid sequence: CASSYSMPTKERGGVDTQYF.

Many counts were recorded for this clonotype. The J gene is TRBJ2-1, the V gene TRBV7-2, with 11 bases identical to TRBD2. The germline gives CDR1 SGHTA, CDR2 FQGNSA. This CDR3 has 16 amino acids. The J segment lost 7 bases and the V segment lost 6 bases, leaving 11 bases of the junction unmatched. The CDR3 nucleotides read TGTGCCAGCAGAAGAGCTAGCGGGAGGTCCCTTAATGAGCAGTTCTTC. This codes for CASRRASGRSLNEQFF.

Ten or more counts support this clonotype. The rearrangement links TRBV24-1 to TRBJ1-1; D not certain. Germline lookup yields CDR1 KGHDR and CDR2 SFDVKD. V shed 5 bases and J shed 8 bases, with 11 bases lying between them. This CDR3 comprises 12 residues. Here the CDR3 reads CATSGWTDEAFF. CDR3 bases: TGTGCCACCAGTGGATGGACGGACGAAGCTTTCTTT.

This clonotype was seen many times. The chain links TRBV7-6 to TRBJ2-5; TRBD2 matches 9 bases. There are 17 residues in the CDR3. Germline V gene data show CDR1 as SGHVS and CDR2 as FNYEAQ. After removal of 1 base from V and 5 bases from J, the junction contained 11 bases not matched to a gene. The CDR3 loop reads CASSLGGLATRTETQYF. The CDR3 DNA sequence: TGTGCCAGCAGCTTAGGGGGACTAGCCACACGAACGGAGACCCAGTACTTC.

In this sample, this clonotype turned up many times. The CDR3 nucleotides read TGTGCCAGCAGCGTTAGCGGGAGCTCCTACAATGAGCAGTTCTTC. This encodes CASSVSGSSYNEQFF. The gene calls are TRBV9 and TRBJ2-1; 9 bases agree with TRBD2. Trimming removed 2 bases from V and 0 bases from J; junction bases left unmatched: 0. Germline V gene data show CDR1 as SGDLS and CDR2 as YYNGEE. The CDR3 is 15 residues long. Combining the CDR3 with reference TRBV9 and TRBJ2-1 gives the whole variable domain DSGVTQTPKHLITATGQRVTLRCSPRSGDLSVYWYQQSLDQGLQFLIQYYNGEERAKGNILERFSAQQFPDLHSELNLSSLELGDSALYFCASSVSGSSYNEQFFGPGTRLTVL.

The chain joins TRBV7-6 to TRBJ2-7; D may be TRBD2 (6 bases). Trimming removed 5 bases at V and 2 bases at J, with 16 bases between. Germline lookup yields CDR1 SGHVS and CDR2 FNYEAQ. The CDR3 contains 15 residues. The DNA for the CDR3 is TGTGCCAGCAGCATCGGGACTGGGGGTGCCTACGAGCAGTACTTC. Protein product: CASSIGTGGAYEQYF.

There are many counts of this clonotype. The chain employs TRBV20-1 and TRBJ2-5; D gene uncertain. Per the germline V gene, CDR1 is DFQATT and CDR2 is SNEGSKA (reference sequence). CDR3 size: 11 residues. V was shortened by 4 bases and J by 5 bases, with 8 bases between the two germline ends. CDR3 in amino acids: CSAIPWETQYF. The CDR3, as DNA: TGCAGTGCTATTCCCTGGGAGACCCAGTACTTC.